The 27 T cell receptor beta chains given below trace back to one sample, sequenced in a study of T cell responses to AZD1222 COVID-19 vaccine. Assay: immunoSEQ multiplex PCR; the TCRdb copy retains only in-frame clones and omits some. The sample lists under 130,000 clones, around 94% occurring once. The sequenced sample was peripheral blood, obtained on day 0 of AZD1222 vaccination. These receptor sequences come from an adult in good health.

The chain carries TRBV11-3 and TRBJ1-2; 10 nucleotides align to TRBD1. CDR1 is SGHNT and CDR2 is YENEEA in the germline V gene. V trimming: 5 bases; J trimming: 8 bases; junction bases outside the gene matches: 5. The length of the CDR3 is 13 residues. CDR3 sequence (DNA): TGTGCCAGCAGCCCCGGGACAGGGGTCGGCTACACCTTC. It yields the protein CASSPGTGVGYTF.

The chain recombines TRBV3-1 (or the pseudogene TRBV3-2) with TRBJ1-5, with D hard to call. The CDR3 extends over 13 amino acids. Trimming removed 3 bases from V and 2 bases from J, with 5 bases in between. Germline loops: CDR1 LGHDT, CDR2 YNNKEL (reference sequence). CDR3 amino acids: CASSHLGNQPQHF. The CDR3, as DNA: TGTGCCAGCAGCCATTTGGGCAATCAGCCCCAGCATTTT.

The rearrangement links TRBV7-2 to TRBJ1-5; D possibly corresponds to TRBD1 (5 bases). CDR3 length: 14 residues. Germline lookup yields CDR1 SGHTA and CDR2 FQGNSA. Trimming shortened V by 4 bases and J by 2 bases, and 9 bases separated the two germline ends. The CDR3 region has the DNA TGTGCCAGCAGCTGGGGGGGAGGCAATCAGCCCCAGCATTTT. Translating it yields CASSWGGGNQPQHF.

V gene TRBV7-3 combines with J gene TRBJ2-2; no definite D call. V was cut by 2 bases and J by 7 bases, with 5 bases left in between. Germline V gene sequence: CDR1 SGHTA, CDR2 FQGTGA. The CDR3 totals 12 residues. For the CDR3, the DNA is TGTGCCAGCAGCTTATTAGGCGGGGAGCTGTTTTTT. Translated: CASSLLGGELFF.

Here the CDR3 reads CASSQEGAGRSGYTF. In nucleotides, the CDR3 is TGCGCCAGCAGCCAAGAAGGGGCAGGGAGGAGTGGCTACACCTTC. The chain has TRBV4-1 and TRBJ1-2, with TRBD1 as a possible D gene (5 bases). CDR3 length: 15 residues. V was trimmed by 0 bases and J by 7 bases, leaving 15 bases between them. Germline CDR1 reads MGHRA; CDR2 reads YSYEKL.

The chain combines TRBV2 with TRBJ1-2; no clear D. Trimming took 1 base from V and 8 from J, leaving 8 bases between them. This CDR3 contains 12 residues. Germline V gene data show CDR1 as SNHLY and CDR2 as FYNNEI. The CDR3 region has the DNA TGTGCCAGCAGTGAAGTCGGGTACGGCTACACCTTC. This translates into CASSEVGYGYTF.

The CDR3 DNA is TGTGCCAACTCCCGGGACAGCAGTAATTCACCCCTCCACTTT. This sequence encodes CANSRDSSNSPLHF. The rearrangement joins TRBV6-5 to TRBJ1-6; 7 nucleotides align to TRBD1. This CDR3 spans 14 amino acids. Losses at the gene ends were 10 bases for V and 6 bases for J; bases not matched to a gene: 9. The germline V gene encodes CDR1 MNHEY and CDR2 SVGAGI.

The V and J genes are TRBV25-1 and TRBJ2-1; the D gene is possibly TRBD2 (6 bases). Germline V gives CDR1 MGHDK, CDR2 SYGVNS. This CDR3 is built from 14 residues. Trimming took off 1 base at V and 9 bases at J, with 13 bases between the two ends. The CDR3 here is CASSESLIGGEQFF. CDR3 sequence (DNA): TGTGCCAGCAGTGAATCTCTTATCGGGGGTGAGCAGTTCTTC.

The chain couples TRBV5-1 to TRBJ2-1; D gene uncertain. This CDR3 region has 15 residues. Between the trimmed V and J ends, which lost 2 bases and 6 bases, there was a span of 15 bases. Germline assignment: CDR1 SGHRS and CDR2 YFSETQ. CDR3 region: CASSFGSYVANEQFF. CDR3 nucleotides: TGCGCCAGCAGCTTCGGGTCTTACGTCGCCAATGAGCAGTTCTTC.

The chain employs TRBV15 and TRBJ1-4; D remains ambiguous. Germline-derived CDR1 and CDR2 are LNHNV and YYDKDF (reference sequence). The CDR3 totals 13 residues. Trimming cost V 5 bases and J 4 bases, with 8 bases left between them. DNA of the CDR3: TGTGCCACCAGCGGGCAGCTTAATGAAAAACTGTTTTTT. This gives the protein CATSGQLNEKLFF. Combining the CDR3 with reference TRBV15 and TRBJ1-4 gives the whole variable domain DAMVIQNPRYQVTQFGKPVTLSCSQTLNHNVMYWYQQKSSQAPKLLFHYYDKDFNNEADTPDNFQSRRPNTSFCFLDIRSPGLGDTAMYLCATSGQLNEKLFFGSGTQLSVL.

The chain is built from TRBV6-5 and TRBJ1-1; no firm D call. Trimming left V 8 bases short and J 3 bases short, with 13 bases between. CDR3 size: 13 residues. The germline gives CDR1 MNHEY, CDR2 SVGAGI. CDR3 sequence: CASATGRDTEAFF. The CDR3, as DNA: TGTGCCAGCGCAACCGGACGGGACACTGAAGCTTTCTTT.

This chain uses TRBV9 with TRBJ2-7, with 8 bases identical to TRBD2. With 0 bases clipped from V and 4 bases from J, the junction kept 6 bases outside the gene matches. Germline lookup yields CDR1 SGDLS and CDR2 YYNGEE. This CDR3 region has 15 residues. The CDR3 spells CASSVAPSGGYEQYF. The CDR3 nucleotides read TGTGCCAGCAGCGTAGCGCCCTCGGGAGGGTACGAGCAGTACTTC. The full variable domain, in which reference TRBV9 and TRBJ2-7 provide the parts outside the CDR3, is DSGVTQTPKHLITATGQRVTLRCSPRSGDLSVYWYQQSLDQGLQFLIQYYNGEERAKGNILERFSAQQFPDLHSELNLSSLELGDSALYFCASSVAPSGGYEQYFGPGTRLTVT.

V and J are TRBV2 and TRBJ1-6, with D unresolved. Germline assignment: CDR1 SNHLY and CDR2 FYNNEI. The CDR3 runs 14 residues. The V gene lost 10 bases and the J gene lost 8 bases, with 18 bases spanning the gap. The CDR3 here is CATRAPSSHSPLHF. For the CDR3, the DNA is TGTGCCACTCGGGCGCCCTCCAGCCATTCACCCCTCCACTTT.

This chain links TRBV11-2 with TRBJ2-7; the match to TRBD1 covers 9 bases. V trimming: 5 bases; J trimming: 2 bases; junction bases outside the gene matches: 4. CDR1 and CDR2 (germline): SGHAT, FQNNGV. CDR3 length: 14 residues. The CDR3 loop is CASSLTGGPYEQYF. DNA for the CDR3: TGTGCCAGCAGCCTTACAGGGGGCCCCTACGAGCAGTACTTC.

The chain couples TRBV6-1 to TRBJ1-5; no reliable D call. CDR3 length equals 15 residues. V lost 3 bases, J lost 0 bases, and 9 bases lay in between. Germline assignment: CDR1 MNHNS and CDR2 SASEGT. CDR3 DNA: TGTGCCAGCAGTGACGAACGGCATAGCAATCAGCCCCAGCATTTT. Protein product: CASSDERHSNQPQHF.

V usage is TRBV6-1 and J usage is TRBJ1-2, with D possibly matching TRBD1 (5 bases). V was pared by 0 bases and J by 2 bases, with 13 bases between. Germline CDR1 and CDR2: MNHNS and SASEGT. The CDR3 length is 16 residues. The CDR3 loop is CASSEAPQGSNYGYTF. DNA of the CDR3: TGTGCCAGCAGTGAAGCCCCGCAGGGTTCGAACTATGGCTACACCTTC.

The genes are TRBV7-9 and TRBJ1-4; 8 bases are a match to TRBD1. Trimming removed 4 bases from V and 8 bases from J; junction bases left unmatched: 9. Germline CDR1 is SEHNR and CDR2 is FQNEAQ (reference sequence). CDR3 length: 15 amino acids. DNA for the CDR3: TGTGCCAGCAGCTGGAACGGACAGGGTCACGAAAAACTGTTTTTT. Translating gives CASSWNGQGHEKLFF.

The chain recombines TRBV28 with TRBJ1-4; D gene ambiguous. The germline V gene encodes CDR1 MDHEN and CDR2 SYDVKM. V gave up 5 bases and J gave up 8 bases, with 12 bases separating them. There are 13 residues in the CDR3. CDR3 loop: CASSISSWEKLFF. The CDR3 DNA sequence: TGTGCCAGCAGTATCTCGAGCTGGGAAAAACTGTTTTTT.

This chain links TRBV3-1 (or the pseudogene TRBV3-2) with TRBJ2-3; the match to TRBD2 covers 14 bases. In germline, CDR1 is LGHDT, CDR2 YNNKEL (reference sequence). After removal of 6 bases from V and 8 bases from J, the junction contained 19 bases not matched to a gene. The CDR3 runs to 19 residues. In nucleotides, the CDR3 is TGTGCCAGCAGAAGCTTGGGACTAGCGGGAGAAGATGGGCCAGGTACGCAGTATTTT. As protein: CASRSLGLAGEDGPGTQYF.

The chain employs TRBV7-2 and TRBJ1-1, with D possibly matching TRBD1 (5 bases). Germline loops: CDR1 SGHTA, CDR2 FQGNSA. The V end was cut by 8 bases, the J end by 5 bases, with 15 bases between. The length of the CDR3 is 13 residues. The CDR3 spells CASALLRETEAFF. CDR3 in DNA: TGTGCCAGCGCCCTACTCAGGGAAACTGAAGCTTTCTTT. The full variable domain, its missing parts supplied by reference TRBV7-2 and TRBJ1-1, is GAGVSQSPSNKVTEKGKDVELRCDPISGHTALYWYRQSLGQGLEFLIYFQGNSAPDKSGLPSDRFSAERTGGSVSTLTIQRTQQEDSAVYLCASALLRETEAFFGQGTRLTVV.

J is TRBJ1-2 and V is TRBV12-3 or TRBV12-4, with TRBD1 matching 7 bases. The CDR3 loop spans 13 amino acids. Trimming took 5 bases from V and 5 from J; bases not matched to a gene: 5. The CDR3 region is CASSGTEGYGYTF. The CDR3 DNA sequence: TGTGCCAGCAGTGGGACAGAGGGTTATGGCTACACCTTC.

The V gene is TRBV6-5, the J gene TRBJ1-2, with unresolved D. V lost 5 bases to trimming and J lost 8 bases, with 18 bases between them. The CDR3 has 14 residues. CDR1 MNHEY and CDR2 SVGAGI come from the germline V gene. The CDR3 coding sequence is TGTGCCAGCAGTCAATCCGGGCCCCGGAAGGGCTACACCTTC. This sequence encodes CASSQSGPRKGYTF.

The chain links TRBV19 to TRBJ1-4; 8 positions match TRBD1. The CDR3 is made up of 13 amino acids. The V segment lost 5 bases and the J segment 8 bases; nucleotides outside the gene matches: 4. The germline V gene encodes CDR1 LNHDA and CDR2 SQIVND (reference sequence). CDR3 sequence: CASSGTGEEKLFF. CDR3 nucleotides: TGTGCCAGTAGTGGGACAGGAGAAGAAAAACTGTTTTTT.

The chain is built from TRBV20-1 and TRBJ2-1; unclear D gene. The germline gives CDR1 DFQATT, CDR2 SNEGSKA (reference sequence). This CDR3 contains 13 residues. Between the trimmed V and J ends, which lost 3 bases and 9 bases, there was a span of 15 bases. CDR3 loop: CSASKPLLGEQFF. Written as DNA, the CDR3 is TGCAGTGCTAGTAAGCCCCTGTTGGGTGAGCAGTTCTTC.

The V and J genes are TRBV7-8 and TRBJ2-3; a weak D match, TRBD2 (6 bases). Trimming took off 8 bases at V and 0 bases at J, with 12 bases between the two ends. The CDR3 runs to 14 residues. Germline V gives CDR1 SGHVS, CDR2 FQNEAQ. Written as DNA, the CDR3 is TGTGCCAGCTGGAGGGGAACTAGCACAGATACGCAGTATTTT. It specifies CASWRGTSTDTQYF.

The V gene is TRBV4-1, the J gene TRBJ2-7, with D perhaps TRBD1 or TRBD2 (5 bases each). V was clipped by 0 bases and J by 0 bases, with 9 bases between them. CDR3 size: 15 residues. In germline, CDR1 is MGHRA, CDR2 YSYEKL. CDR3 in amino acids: CASSQEGTLSYEQYF. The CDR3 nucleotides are TGCGCCAGCAGCCAAGAGGGGACCCTCTCCTACGAGCAGTACTTC.

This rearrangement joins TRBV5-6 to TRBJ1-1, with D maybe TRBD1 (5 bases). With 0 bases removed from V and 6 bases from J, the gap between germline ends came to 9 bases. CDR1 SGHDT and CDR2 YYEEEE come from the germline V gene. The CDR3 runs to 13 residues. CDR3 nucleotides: TGTGCCAGCAGCTTGGTTAGGGGACCTGAAGCTTTCTTT. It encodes CASSLVRGPEAFF.